The rows below give T cell receptor beta chains drawn from one sample of a study of blood T cell repertoires in COVID-19. Some clones are missing from TCRdb's copy, which holds only in-frame ones; the method was immunoSEQ multiplex PCR. The sample contains 150,000 to 200,000 clones, approximately 89% of which appear only once. The material sequenced was peripheral blood. These receptors were collected from a middle-aged man with active or convalescent COVID-19. The CDR3 runs from the conserved cysteine through the conserved F or W. The order of the fields is CDR3 protein, D gene, J gene, V gene. The D gene is left open where the match is weak.

CASSPKEFSEQYF	-	TRBJ2-7	TRBV18
CASSQLAGASYEQYF	TRBD2	TRBJ2-7	TRBV6-5
CASSPHALVEAFF	-	TRBJ1-1	TRBV28
CASSLGQPNTEAFF	-	TRBJ1-1	TRBV5-1
CASSPGDISYEQYF	-	TRBJ2-7	TRBV6-5
CASSIRRNTEAFF	-	TRBJ1-1	TRBV19
CASSHTGTGGTEAFF	TRBD1	TRBJ1-1	TRBV3-1/TRBV3-2
CASSVALGGSGNTIYF	-	TRBJ1-3	TRBV9
CASSIAVSYEQYF	-	TRBJ2-7	TRBV19
CASSPSQANTGELFF	-	TRBJ2-2	TRBV5-1
CASSLEGLRNSPLHF	-	TRBJ1-6	TRBV7-8
CASSELRGNTEAFF	-	TRBJ1-1	TRBV6-1
CSVEGPSGTGELFF	TRBD2	TRBJ2-2	TRBV29-1
CASRPYGSYNSPLHF	-	TRBJ1-6	TRBV4-2
CASSPAGPASGDTEAFF	-	TRBJ1-1	TRBV28
CASGTEDTGPGNQPQHF	-	TRBJ1-5	TRBV10-3
CAWRLLRGVGNSPLHF	-	TRBJ1-6	TRBV30
CASSPGTGPGNTIYF	TRBD1	TRBJ1-3	TRBV27
CASSPRPGQVSSYEQYF	TRBD1	TRBJ2-7	TRBV27
CASSSPTDRSYEQYF	-	TRBJ2-7	TRBV13
CASSAGQGNYGYTF	TRBD1	TRBJ1-2	TRBV9
CASSGAPGQIIYEQYF	TRBD1	TRBJ2-7	TRBV9
CASSIRVPNTEAFF	-	TRBJ1-1	TRBV7-2
CASSQGTGGAQETQYF	TRBD2	TRBJ2-5	TRBV3-1/TRBV3-2
CASSSGTDIYEQYF	TRBD1	TRBJ2-7	TRBV11-2
CASSLASYYGYTF	-	TRBJ1-2	TRBV13
CASSHGTSGAQETQYF	TRBD2	TRBJ2-5	TRBV4-1
CAAGSSGNTIYF	-	TRBJ1-3	TRBV30
CASSTRQGRDAEAFF	TRBD1	TRBJ1-1	TRBV5-4
CAWSSPGPYEQYF	-	TRBJ2-7	TRBV30
CASSNPGGGQDTEAFF	TRBD1	TRBJ1-1	TRBV11-2
CASSLQGPVTGELFF	TRBD1	TRBJ2-2	TRBV6-6
CASSLVTGSSYNSPLHF	-	TRBJ1-6	TRBV5-4
CASRPDRGPNQPQHF	TRBD1	TRBJ1-5	TRBV2
CASSLGQGNQPQHF	-	TRBJ1-5	TRBV7-9
CASSSDTNTDTQYF	-	TRBJ2-3	TRBV5-1
CASSLDPGRGYGYTF	-	TRBJ1-2	TRBV5-4
CASRSDISTEAFF	-	TRBJ1-1	TRBV10-1
CASSLLSGTGRTEAFF	TRBD1	TRBJ1-1	TRBV27
CASSTLAGFETQYF	TRBD2	TRBJ2-5	TRBV7-2
CASSTRQGPMNTEAFF	TRBD1	TRBJ1-1	TRBV19
CASSLRTGSYGYTF	TRBD1	TRBJ1-2	TRBV5-6
CASSQTRDRGYEQYF	TRBD1	TRBJ2-7	TRBV27
CASSLRTGGGGSNEKLFF	TRBD1	TRBJ1-4	TRBV14
CASSPLGLAGAPDTQYF	TRBD2	TRBJ2-3	TRBV18
CASRQGGDQETQYF	-	TRBJ2-5	TRBV19